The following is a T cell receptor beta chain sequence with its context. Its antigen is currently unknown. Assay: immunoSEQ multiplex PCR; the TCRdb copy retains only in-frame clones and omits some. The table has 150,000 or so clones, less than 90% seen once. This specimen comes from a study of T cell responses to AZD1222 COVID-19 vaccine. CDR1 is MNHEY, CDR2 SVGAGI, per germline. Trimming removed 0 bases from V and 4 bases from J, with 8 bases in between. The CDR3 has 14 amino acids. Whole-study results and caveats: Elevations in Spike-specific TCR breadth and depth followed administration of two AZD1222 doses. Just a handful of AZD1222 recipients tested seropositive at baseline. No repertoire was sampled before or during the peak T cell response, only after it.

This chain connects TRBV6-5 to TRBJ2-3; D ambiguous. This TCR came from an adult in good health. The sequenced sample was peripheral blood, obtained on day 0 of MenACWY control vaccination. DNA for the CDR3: TGTGCCAGCAGTTACTCGACGGGCGCAGATACGCAGTATTTT. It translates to CASSYSTGADTQYF.